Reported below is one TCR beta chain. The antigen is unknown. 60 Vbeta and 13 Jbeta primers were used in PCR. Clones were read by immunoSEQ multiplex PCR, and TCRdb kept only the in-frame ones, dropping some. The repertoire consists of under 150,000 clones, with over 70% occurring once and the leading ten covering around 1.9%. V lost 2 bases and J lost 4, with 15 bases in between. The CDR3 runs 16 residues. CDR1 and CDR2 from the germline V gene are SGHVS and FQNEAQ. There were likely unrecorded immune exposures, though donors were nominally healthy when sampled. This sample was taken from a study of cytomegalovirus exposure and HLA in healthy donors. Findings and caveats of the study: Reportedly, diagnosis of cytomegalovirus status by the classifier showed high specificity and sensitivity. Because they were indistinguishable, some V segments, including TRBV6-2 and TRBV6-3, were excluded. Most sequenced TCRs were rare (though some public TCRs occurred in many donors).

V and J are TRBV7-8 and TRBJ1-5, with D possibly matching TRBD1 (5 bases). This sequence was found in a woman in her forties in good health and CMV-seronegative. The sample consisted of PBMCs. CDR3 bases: TGTGCCAGCAGCTTAAGTGGGGCGCCTGGGAATCAGCCCCAGCATTTT. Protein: CASSLSGAPGNQPQHF.